The clone carrying this T cell receptor beta chain has only a few counts. The data belong to a study of shared clonotypes between healthy human individuals. Only in-frame clones appear in the TCRdb table, and some are missing; sequencing was by immunoSEQ multiplex PCR. The top ten clones hold 0.3% to 0.45% of a sample with 2 million to 2.5 million clones, 85% to 95% of them seen once. This CDR3 comprises 11 residues. Looked up from germline, CDR1 is SGHNT and CDR2 is YYREEE (reference sequence). Trimming removed 3 bases from V and 5 bases from J, with 5 bases in between. Sequencing was done on a sample of naive CD4+ T cells from PBMCs. The subset was: CD45RA+ positively selected. The origin of this receptor is a man aged 18-30 years in good health. Some clones in this sample may be carry-over from other donors' samples. The chain combines TRBV5-4 with TRBJ1-2; no definite D call. The CDR3 DNA is TGTGCCAGCAGCTCTGAATATGGCTACACCTTC. It codes for CASSSEYGYTF.